This T cell receptor (beta chain) came from a study of T cell responses to AZD1222 COVID-19 vaccine. The V and J ends lost 4 bases and 5 bases respectively, with 21 bases between them. In germline, CDR1 is SGHNT, CDR2 YYREEE (reference sequence). The length of the CDR3 is 16 residues. About this clone: Antigen specificity is unknown.

Profiled with immunoSEQ multiplex PCR; TCRdb holds only in-frame clones, not every one. The table includes fewer than 130,000 clones, about 94% detected once. Overall study results and limits: Clonal diversity was possibly underestimated, and the donors were mostly white British, with more females. Regions left unmutated in variants are reportedly the target of nearly half of spike-specific TCRs.

Source: peripheral blood, taken on day 0 of AZD1222 vaccination. V usage is TRBV5-4 and J usage is TRBJ1-2; D is unclear. This clonotype was sampled from an adult in good health. The CDR3 spells CASSPGLTDALYGYTF. In DNA, the CDR3 is TGTGCCAGCAGCCCCGGCTTAACAGATGCCCTTTATGGCTACACCTTC.